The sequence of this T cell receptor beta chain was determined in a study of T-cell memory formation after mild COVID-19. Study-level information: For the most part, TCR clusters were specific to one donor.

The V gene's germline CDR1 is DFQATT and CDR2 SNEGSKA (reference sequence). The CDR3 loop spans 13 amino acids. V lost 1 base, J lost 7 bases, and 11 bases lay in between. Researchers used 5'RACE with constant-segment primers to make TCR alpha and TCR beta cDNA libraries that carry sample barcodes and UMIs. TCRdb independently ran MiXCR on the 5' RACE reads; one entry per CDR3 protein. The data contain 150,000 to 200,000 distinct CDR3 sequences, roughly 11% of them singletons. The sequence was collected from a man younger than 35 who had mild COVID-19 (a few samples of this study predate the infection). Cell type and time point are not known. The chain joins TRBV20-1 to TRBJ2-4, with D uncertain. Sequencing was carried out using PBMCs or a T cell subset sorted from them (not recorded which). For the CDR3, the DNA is TGCAGTGCTAGAGGACCCCCCGGCAACATTCAGTACTTC. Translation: CSARGPPGNIQYF.